This TCR beta chain was recovered during a study of blood T cells in healthy people across ages. Notes on the study in general: Versus aged donors, long-lived donors had higher diversity and more naive CD4+ cells.

With respect to this clonotype: Its matching antigen is unknown.

It was with a sample-barcoded 5' primer and a J-beta primer mix that a second PCR of roughly 7 to 12 cycles was run. Samples each returned at least 2.5 million CDR3-containing paired-end reads. TCRdb re-called the 5' RACE reads through MiXCR, storing one row per CDR3 protein. Counted here are around 970,000 distinct CDR3 sequences, 45% to 60% occurring once; the ten biggest clones make up 20% to 25%. The sequence came from a woman aged 60-70 years in good health. The sequenced sample consisted of blood.

This CDR3 reads CSVGGGIEYYEQYF. CDR3 DNA sequence: TGCAGCGTTGGGGGCGGGATAGAATACTACGAGCAGTACTTC. V usage is TRBV29-1 and J usage is TRBJ2-7; a weak D match, TRBD2 (6 bases). The V end was cut by 4 bases, the J end by 3 bases, with 16 bases between. Germline V gene lookup returns CDR1 SQVTM and CDR2 ANQGSEA. CDR3 length equals 14 residues.